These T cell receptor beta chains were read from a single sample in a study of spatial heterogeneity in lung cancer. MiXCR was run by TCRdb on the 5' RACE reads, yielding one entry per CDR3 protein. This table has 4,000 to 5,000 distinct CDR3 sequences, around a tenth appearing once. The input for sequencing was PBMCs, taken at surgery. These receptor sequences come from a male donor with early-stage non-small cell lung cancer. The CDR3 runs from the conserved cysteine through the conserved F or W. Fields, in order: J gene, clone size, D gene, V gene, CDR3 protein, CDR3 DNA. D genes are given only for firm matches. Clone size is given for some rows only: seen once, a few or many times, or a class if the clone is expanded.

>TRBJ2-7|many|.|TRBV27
CASSKLDSPYEQYF
TGTGCCAGCAGTAAGCTCGACAGCCCCTACGAGCAGTACTTC
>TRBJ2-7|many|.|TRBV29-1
CSPGAGDEQYF
TGCAGCCCCGGGGCCGGGGACGAGCAGTACTTC
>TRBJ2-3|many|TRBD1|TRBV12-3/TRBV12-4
CASSPQGRELTDTQYF
TGTGCCAGCAGCCCACAGGGGCGAGAACTCACAGATACGCAGTATTTT
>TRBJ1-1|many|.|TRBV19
CASRNGGDTEAFF
TGTGCCAGTAGGAACGGGGGGGACACTGAAGCTTTCTTT
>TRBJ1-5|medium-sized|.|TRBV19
CASDTAEGQPQHF
TGTGCCAGTGATACAGCGGAGGGACAGCCCCAGCATTTT
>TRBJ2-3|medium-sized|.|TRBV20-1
CSASDLAGTTLTGTDTQYF
TGCAGTGCTAGCGATTTGGCCGGGACCACCCTGACCGGCACAGATACGCAGTATTTT
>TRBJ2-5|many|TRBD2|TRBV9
CASSVPSGGTETQYF
TGTGCCAGCAGCGTCCCTAGCGGCGGGACAGAGACCCAGTACTTC
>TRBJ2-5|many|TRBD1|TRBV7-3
CASSSTGGKQETQYF
TGTGCCAGCAGCTCCACAGGGGGTAAACAAGAGACCCAGTACTTC
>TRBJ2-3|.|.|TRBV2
CASSELANTQYF
TGTGCCAGCAGTGAATTAGCCAATACGCAGTATTTT
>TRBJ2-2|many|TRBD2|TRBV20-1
CSASGANTGELFF
TGCAGCGCAAGCGGGGCCAACACCGGGGAGCTGTTTTTT
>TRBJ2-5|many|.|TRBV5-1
CASSSSLGRETQYF
TGCGCCAGCAGCTCGTCGCTGGGTCGAGAGACCCAGTACTTC
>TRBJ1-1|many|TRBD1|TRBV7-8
CASSLDRGREFSTEAFF
TGTGCCAGCTCCCTGGACAGGGGGCGTGAGTTTAGCACTGAAGCTTTCTTT
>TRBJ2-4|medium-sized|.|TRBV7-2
CASSLDHGQNIQYF
TGTGCCAGCAGCCTCGACCACGGGCAAAACATTCAGTACTTC
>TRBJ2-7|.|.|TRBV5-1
CASSPGYEQYF
TGCGCCAGCAGCCCTGGTTACGAGCAGTACTTC
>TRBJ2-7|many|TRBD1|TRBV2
CASRDRGTYEQYF
TGTGCCAGCAGGGACAGGGGGACCTACGAGCAGTACTTC
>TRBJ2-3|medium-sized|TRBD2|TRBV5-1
CASSWGLAGGTDTQYF
TGCGCCAGCAGCTGGGGACTAGCGGGGGGTACAGATACGCAGTATTTT
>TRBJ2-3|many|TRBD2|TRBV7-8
CASSLAGLAGGTDTQYF
TGTGCCAGCAGCTTAGCCGGACTAGCGGGGGGCACAGATACGCAGTATTTT
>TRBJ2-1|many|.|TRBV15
CATSRDSIAGLSYNEQFF
TGTGCCACCAGCAGAGATTCTATCGCGGGACTTTCCTACAATGAGCAGTTCTTC
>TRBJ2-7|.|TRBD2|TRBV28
CASRTPAGAVEQYF
TGTGCCAGCAGAACTCCAGCGGGAGCGGTCGAGCAGTACTTC
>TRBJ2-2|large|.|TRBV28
CASSSANTGELFF
TGTGCCAGCAGTTCAGCGAACACCGGGGAGCTGTTTTTT
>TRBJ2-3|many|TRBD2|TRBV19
CASSLSPGLAGASFTDTQYF
TGTGCCAGTAGTCTCTCCCCGGGACTAGCGGGGGCCTCATTCACAGATACGCAGTATTTT
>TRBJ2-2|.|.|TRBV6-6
CASRKEGSNIGELFF
TGTGCCAGCAGAAAGGAGGGGTCGAACATCGGGGAGCTGTTTTTT